This T cell receptor (beta chain) comes out of a study of blood T cell repertoires in COVID-19. Study-wide context: Specimens from acute and convalescent COVID-19 originated in the United States, Italy and Spain.

As handled by the study authors: Reference gene primer amplification yielded estimated nucleated cell counts. Profiling relied on immunoSEQ multiplex PCR, and the TCRdb table lists in-frame clones only, not all of them. That table supplies the V and J calls and clone size; D and trimming were determined from the DNA. The sample contains 430,000 or so clones, over 75% of which appear only once. The CDR3 runs to 15 residues. Per the germline V gene, CDR1 is LGHNA and CDR2 is YSLEER. J lost 6 bases, V lost 1 base, and 4 bases had no gene match. Sequences were obtained from PBMCs or T cells enriched from blood (not recorded which). The chain has TRBV4-3 and TRBJ2-7, with 12 bases that match TRBD1. The TCR originated in a woman between 40 and 50 years old who had recovered from COVID-19. The CDR3 DNA reads TGCGCCAGCAGCCAAGCCGGGACAGGGGGCCTCGAGCAGTACTTC. Its protein is CASSQAGTGGLEQYF.